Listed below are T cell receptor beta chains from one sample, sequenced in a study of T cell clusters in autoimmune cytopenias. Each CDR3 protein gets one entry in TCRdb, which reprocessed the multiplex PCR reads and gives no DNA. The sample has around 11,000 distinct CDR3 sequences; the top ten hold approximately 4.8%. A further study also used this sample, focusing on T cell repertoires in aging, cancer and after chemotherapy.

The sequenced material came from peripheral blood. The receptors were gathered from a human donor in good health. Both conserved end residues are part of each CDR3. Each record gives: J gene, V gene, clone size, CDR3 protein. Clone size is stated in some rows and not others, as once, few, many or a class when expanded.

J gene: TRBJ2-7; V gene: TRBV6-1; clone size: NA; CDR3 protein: CASSRNLQGSYEQYF
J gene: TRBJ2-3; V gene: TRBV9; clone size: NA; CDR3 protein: CASSVGPSTDTQYF
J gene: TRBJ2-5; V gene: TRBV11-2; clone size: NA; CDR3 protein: CASSLGYQETQYF
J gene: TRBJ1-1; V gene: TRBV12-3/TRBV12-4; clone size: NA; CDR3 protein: CASSLDSRKAFF
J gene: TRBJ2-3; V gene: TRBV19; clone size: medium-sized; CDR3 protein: CASRPPKTDTQYF
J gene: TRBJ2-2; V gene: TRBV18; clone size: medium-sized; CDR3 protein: CASSPQTGELFF
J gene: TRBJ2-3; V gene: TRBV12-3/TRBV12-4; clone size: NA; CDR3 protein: CASSFDQGADTQYF
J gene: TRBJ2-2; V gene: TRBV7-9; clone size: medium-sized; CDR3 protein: CASSHRVSSTGELFF
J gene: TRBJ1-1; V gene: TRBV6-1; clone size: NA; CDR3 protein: CASILDWGGSEAFF
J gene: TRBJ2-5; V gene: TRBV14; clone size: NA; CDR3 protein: CASSQDRVQETQYF
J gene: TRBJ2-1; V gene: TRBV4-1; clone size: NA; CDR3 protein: CASSQGTSGGYEQFF
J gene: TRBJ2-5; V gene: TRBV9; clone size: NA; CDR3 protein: CASSVDPRAGEAQYF
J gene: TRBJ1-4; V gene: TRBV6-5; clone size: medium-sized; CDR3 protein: CASSFDRAGEKLFF
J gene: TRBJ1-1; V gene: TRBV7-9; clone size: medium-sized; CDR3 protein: CASRQGITEAFF
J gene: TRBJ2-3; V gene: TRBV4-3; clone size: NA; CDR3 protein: CASSQGTSGDGTDTQYF
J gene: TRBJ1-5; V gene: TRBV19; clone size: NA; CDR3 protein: CATREQESAPQHF
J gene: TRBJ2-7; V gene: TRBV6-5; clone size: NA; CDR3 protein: CASSPPGLRAPLEQYF
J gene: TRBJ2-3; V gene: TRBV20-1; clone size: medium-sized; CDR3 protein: CSATNRLAVTDTQYF
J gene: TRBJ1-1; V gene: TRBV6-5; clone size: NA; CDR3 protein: CASSYRGITEAFF
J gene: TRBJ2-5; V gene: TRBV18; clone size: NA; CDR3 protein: CASSPPSTVKETQYF
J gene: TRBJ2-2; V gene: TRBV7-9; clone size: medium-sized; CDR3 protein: CASRLSGELFF
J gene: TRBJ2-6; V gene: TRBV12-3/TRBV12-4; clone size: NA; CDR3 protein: CASSRTGSGANVLTF
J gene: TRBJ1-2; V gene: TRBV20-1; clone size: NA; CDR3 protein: CSAVTYSVDGYTF
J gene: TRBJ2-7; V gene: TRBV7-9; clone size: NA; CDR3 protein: CASSLKGLETQYF
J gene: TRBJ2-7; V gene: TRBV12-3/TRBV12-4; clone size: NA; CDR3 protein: CASSLGGRGSYEQYF
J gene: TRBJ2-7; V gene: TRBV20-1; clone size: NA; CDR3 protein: CSASRQGAYEQYF
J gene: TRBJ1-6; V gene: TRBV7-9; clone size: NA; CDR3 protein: CASEQSSYNSPLHF
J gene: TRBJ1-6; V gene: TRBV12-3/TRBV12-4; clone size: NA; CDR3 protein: CASLKAGGNSPLHF
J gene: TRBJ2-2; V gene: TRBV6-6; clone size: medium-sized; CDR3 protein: CASQGGRTGELFF
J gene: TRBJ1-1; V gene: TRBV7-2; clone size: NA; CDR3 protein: CASSLVGSPKAFF
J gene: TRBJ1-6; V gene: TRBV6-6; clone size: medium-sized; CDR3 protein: CASSYSQGPMGGSPLHF
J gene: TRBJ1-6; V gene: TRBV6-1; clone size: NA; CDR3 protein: CASTAGEGSPLHF
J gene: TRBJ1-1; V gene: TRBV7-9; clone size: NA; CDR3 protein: CASSLDDRGTEAFF
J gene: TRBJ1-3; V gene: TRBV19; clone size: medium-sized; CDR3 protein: CASSATGGLGNTIYF
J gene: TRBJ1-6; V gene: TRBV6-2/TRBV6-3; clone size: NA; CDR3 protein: CASREPWDSPLHF
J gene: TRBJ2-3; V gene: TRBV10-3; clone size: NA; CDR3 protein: CAISDPRTADTQYF
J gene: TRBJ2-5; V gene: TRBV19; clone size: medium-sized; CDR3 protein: CASSPGSRQETQYF
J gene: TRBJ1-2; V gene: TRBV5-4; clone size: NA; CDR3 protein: CASSSGHTPPYGYTF
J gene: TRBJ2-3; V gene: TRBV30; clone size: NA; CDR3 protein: CAWSRRDLTDTQYF
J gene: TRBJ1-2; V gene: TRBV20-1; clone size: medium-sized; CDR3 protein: CSAGDGVYGYTF
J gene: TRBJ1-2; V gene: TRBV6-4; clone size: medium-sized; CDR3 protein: CASSNSGNGYTF
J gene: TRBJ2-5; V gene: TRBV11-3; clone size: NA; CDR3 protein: CASSLGGGSAETQYF
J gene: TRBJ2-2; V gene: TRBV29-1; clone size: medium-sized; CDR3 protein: CSGTTGGTYTGELFF
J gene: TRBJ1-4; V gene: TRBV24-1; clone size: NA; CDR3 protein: CATITPGPLSEKLFF
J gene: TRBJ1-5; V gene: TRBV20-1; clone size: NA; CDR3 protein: CSARDTETRPQHF
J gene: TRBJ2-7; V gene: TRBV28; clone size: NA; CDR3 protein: CATKKGTANLGGFEQYF
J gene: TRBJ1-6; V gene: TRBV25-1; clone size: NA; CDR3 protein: CASSVGSSYNSPLHF
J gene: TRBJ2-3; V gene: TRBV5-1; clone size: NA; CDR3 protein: CASSLLASGSTDTQYF
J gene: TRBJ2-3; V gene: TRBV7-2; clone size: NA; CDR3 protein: CASSPGLAGVF
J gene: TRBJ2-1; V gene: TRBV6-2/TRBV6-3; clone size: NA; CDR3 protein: CASSYSDPWTSGGRDEQFF